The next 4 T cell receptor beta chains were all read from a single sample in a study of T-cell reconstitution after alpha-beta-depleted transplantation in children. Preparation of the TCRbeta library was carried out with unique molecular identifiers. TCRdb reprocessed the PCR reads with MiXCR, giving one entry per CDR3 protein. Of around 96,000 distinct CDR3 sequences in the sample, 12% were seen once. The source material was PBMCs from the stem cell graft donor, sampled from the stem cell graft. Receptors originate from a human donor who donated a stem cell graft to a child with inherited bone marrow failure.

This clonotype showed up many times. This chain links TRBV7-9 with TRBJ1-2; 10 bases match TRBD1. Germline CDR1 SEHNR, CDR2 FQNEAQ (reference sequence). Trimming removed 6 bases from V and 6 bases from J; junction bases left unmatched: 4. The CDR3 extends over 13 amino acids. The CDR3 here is CASRRQGADGYTF. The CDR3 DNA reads TGTGCCAGCAGGCGACAGGGGGCCGATGGCTACACCTTC.

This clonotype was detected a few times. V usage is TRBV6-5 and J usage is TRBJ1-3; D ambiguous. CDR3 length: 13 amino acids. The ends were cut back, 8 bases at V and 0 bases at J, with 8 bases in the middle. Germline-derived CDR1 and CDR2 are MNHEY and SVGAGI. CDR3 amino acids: CASAPGSGNTIYF. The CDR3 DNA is TGTGCCAGCGCTCCCGGCTCTGGAAACACCATATATTTT.

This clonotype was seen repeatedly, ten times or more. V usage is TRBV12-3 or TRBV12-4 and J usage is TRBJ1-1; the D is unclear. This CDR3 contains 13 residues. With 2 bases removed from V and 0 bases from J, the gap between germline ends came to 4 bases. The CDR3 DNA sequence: TGTGCCAGCAGTTTAAACCTGAACACTGAAGCTTTCTTT. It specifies CASSLNLNTEAFF.

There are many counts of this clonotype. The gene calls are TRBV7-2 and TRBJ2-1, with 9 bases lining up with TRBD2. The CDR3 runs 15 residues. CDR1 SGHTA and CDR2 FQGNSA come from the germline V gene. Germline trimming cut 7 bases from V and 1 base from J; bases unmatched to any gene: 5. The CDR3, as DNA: TGTGCCAGCACCCGACTAGCGGCATCCTACAATGAGCAGTTCTTC. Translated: CASTRLAASYNEQFF.